These 9 T cell receptor beta chains were sequenced from one sample in a study of CD8+ T cells in alopecia areata. Treatment indicated: oral pan-JAK inhibitor, 5-10 mg twice daily. Once RNA had been extracted, it was reverse transcribed into cDNA to act as the sequencing template. Sequencing was performed with immunoSEQ multiplex PCR; in TCRdb, only in-frame clones are kept and a portion is missing. The top ten clones hold under 2% of a sample with approximately 280,000 clones, roughly 64% of them seen once. The input for sequencing was CD4+ T cells sorted from blood, taken at week 24, from a patient treated with tofacitinib. The receptors were gathered from a human donor with alopecia areata.

This clone was seen only a few times. The chain joins TRBV7-9 to TRBJ2-4; D may correspond to TRBD1 or TRBD2 (5 bases each). V was cut by 2 bases and J by 8 bases, with 13 bases left in between. CDR3 size: 14 residues. CDR1 and CDR2 (germline): SEHNR, FQNEAQ (reference sequence). The CDR3 sequence: CASSLSGRTDIQYF. Here the CDR3 DNA reads TGTGCCAGCAGCTTATCAGGGCGGACTGACATTCAGTACTTC.

The chain recombines TRBV5-1 with TRBJ2-1; 10 nucleotides line up with TRBD2. Germline values: CDR1 SGHRS, CDR2 YFSETQ. There are 15 residues in the CDR3. J gave up 6 bases and V 3 bases, and 6 bases lay outside the gene matches. CDR3 amino acids: CASSSLSGGTNEQFF. CDR3 in DNA: TGCGCCAGCAGCTCACTTAGCGGGGGGACCAATGAGCAGTTCTTC.

The V and J genes are TRBV5-1 and TRBJ2-7, with TRBD1 as a possible D gene (6 bases). Germline CDR1 SGHRS, CDR2 YFSETQ. Trimming removed 3 bases at V and 2 bases at J, with 18 bases between. There are 16 residues in the CDR3. The CDR3: CASSSLQGTAPYEQYF. As DNA, the CDR3 is TGCGCCAGCAGCTCTCTACAGGGAACCGCCCCCTACGAGCAGTACTTC. Full variable domain (rest looked up from reference TRBV5-1 and TRBJ2-7): KAGVTQTPRYLIKTRGQQVTLSCSPISGHRSVSWYQQTPGQGLQFLFEYFSETQRNKGNFPGRFSGRQFSNSRSEMNVSTLELGDSALYLCASSSLQGTAPYEQYFGPGTRLTVT.

This clone was seen a handful of times. The chain employs TRBV29-1 and TRBJ1-4; no reliable D call. Germline V lookup: CDR1 SQVTM, CDR2 ANQGSEA. The V end lost 3 bases, the J end lost 8 bases, and 7 bases lay between the germline ends. This CDR3 is built from 11 residues. CDR3 residues: CSVESWEKLFF. CDR3 bases: TGCAGCGTTGAGAGCTGGGAAAAACTGTTTTTT.

This clone is a singleton in its sample. This chain connects TRBV5-1 to TRBJ2-7, with a weak D call TRBD1 (6 bases). V dropped 4 bases and J dropped 2 bases, with 19 bases sitting between them. CDR1 SGHRS and CDR2 YFSETQ come from the germline V gene. This CDR3 is built from 16 residues. The CDR3 reads CASSPALGQLTYEQYF. CDR3 DNA: TGCGCCAGCAGCCCCGCCTTAGGACAGCTTACCTACGAGCAGTACTTC.

This clone was detected only a few times. DNA for the CDR3: TGCGCCAGCAGCCCCAAATCAGGGGGGGAACATTCTGGGGCCAACGTCCTGACTTTC. Protein product: CASSPKSGGEHSGANVLTF. The rearrangement uses TRBV5-1 and TRBJ2-6; D may match TRBD1 or TRBD2 (7 bases each). Trimming shortened V by 4 bases and J by 1 base, and 21 bases separated the two germline ends. The germline CDR1 and CDR2 sequences are SGHRS and YFSETQ. The CDR3 runs to 19 residues. The full variable domain, rest sourced from reference TRBV5-1 and TRBJ2-6, is KAGVTQTPRYLIKTRGQQVTLSCSPISGHRSVSWYQQTPGQGLQFLFEYFSETQRNKGNFPGRFSGRQFSNSRSEMNVSTLELGDSALYLCASSPKSGGEHSGANVLTFGAGSRLTVL.

The rearrangement uses TRBV6-5 and TRBJ2-5; D remains unclear. The ends were cut back, 2 bases at V and 2 bases at J, with 6 bases in the middle. Germline values: CDR1 MNHEY, CDR2 SVGAGI. The CDR3 runs to 13 residues. CDR3 amino acids: CASSYQSQETQYF. In DNA, the CDR3 is TGTGCCAGCAGTTACCAATCTCAAGAGACCCAGTACTTC.

The chain uses TRBV2 and TRBJ2-7, with D possibly called TRBD1 or TRBD2 (5 bases each). The V end was cut by 8 bases, the J end by 5 bases, with 16 bases between. This CDR3 comprises 13 residues. Looked up from germline, CDR1 is SNHLY and CDR2 is FYNNEI. CDR3 in amino acids: CASGGTRENEQYF. The CDR3 DNA is TGTGCCAGCGGGGGTACGAGGGAGAACGAGCAGTACTTC. Full variable domain (rest looked up from reference TRBV2 and TRBJ2-7): EPEVTQTPSHQVTQMGQEVILRCVPISNHLYFYWYRQILGQKVEFLVSFYNNEISEKSEIFDDQFSVERPDGSNFTLKIRSTKLEDSAMYFCASGGTRENEQYFGPGTRLTVT.

The genes are TRBV29-1 and TRBJ1-2; 9 bases are a match to TRBD1. The V gene end was trimmed by 6 bases and the J gene end by 8 bases; junction bases not matched to a gene: 7. The V gene's germline CDR1 is SQVTM and CDR2 ANQGSEA. The CDR3 length is 12 residues. CDR3 bases: TGCAGCGTCATGGGACAGGGAGACGGCTACACCTTC. Translated: CSVMGQGDGYTF.